One and the same sample provided the 27 T cell receptor beta chains below, sequenced in a study of cytomegalovirus exposure and HLA in healthy donors. Use of 60 Vbeta and 13 Jbeta primers characterized the PCR. The data were produced by immunoSEQ multiplex PCR, yet TCRdb's version contains in-frame clones alone and is incomplete. The table records 210,000 or so clones, about 83% of them present only once. Sequenced: PBMCs. The receptor source for this set is a woman in her 50s in good health and CMV-seropositive.

V is TRBV28 and J is TRBJ2-7, with a possible D match to TRBD1 (5 bases). Germline V gives CDR1 MDHEN, CDR2 SYDVKM. This CDR3 spans 11 amino acids. Trimming left V 6 bases short and J 4 bases short, with 7 bases between. CDR3 DNA: TGTGCCAGCAGGACAGAGTACGAGCAGTACTTC. It is translated as CASRTEYEQYF.

The chain joins TRBV6-5 to TRBJ1-4; the D is unclear. Looked up from germline, CDR1 is MNHEY and CDR2 is SVGAGI. Trimming stripped 1 base from V and 8 bases from J, with 14 bases between. The CDR3 is 15 amino acids. CDR3 in DNA: TGTGCCAGCAGTTACTACGGCGGGCGGCAGGAAAAACTGTTTTTT. Protein: CASSYYGGRQEKLFF.

The V call is TRBV15, the J call TRBJ1-1, with TRBD1 matching 7 bases. Trimming at V came to 3 bases and at J to 2 bases, leaving 3 bases not matched to a gene. The CDR3 runs to 14 residues. In germline, CDR1 is LNHNV, CDR2 YYDKDF (reference sequence). The CDR3 DNA sequence: TGTGCCACCAGCAGGGGGACAGTTAACACTGAAGCTTTCTTT. Amino acids: CATSRGTVNTEAFF. Drawing the rest from reference TRBV15 and TRBJ1-1, the complete variable domain is DAMVIQNPRYQVTQFGKPVTLSCSQTLNHNVMYWYQQKSSQAPKLLFHYYDKDFNNEADTPDNFQSRRPNTSFCFLDIRSPGLGDTAMYLCATSRGTVNTEAFFGQGTRLTVV.

J is TRBJ1-4 and V is TRBV4-2; no definite D call. This CDR3 has 13 amino acids. The germline V gene encodes CDR1 LGHNA and CDR2 YNFKEQ. The V and J ends lost 3 bases and 4 bases respectively, with 6 bases between them. CDR3 bases: TGTGCCAGCAGCCATACAGATAATGAAAAACTGTTTTTT. Its protein product is CASSHTDNEKLFF.

The chain joins TRBV19 to TRBJ1-5, with 9 bases matching TRBD1. The ends lost 5 bases at V and 4 bases at J; junction bases unmatched: 12. Germline CDR1 reads LNHDA; CDR2 reads SQIVND (reference sequence). The CDR3 extends over 17 amino acids. Here the CDR3 DNA reads TGTGCCAGTAGTGATTTCACCCTGGGACAGGGAAATCAGCCCCAGCATTTT. Translating it yields CASSDFTLGQGNQPQHF.

DNA for the CDR3: TGTGCCAGCAGCGGAAGACAGGACCTCTCTGGAAACACCATATATTTT. The encoded protein is CASSGRQDLSGNTIYF. The chain employs TRBV9 and TRBJ1-3; tentatively, D is TRBD1 (6 bases). The germline gives CDR1 SGDLS, CDR2 YYNGEE. This CDR3 contains 16 residues. The V and J ends lost 3 bases and 0 bases respectively, with 13 bases between them.

This clone was recorded once. At the DNA level, this CDR3 is encoded by other sequences in the same sample as well. The genes are TRBV2 and TRBJ1-2, with TRBD1 as a possible D gene (6 bases). This CDR3 spans 12 amino acids. CDR1 and CDR2 (germline): SNHLY, FYNNEI. V shed 6 bases and J shed 5 bases, with 10 bases lying between them. CDR3 sequence: CASSPGVYGYTF. CDR3 sequence (DNA): TGTGCCAGCAGCCCAGGGGTTTATGGCTACACCTTC.

This clone was found once. The chain couples TRBV7-9 to TRBJ2-1, with a weak D call TRBD2 (7 bases). Germline loops: CDR1 SEHNR, CDR2 FQNEAQ (reference sequence). This CDR3 has 17 residues. Trimming left V 6 bases short and J 6 bases short, with 24 bases between. CDR3 in DNA: TGTGCCAGCAGGCGCCCTAGGGGGGGACGAAGCATCAATGAGCAGTTCTTC. It yields the protein CASRRPRGGRSINEQFF. The full variable domain, with the rest looked up from reference TRBV7-9 and TRBJ2-1, is DTGVSQNPRHKITKRGQNVTFRCDPISEHNRLYWYRQTLGQGPEFLTYFQNEAQLEKSRLLSDRFSAERPKGSFSTLEIQRTEQGDSAMYLCASRRPRGGRSINEQFFGPGTRLTVL.

The rearrangement joins TRBV27 to TRBJ1-6; D remains ambiguous. V was pared by 5 bases and J by 4 bases, with 12 bases between. CDR1 and CDR2 from the germline V gene are MNHEY and SMNVEV (reference sequence). CDR3 length equals 15 residues. CDR3 region: CASSPTSAYNSPLHF. For the CDR3, the DNA is TGTGCCAGCAGTCCAACTAGTGCTTATAATTCACCCCTCCACTTT.

The chain joins TRBV30 to TRBJ2-1; no definite D call. CDR1 and CDR2 from the germline V gene are GTSNPN and SVGIG (reference sequence). CDR3 length: 13 amino acids. With 0 bases removed from V and 1 base from J, the gap between germline ends came to 4 bases. DNA of the CDR3: TGTGCCTGGAGTGTACATTCCTACAATGAGCAGTTCTTC. Its translation: CAWSVHSYNEQFF.

The chain recombines TRBV9 with TRBJ1-2; D is ambiguous. CDR3 length equals 15 residues. Germline CDR1 and CDR2: SGDLS and YYNGEE. The V gene lost 6 bases and the J gene lost 2 bases, with 17 bases spanning the gap. In DNA, the CDR3 is TGTGCCAGCACGGCCGGGGAAGGGCGAAACTATGGCTACACCTTC. Protein sequence: CASTAGEGRNYGYTF.

A few counts support this clone. The CDR3 bases are TGTGCCAGCAGCTTAAATGGCGGGGAAGCCCAAGAGACCCAGTACTTC. Translation gives CASSLNGGEAQETQYF. The chain joins TRBV7-2 to TRBJ2-5, with D maybe TRBD2 (6 bases). The ends were cut back, 2 bases at V and 1 base at J, with 14 bases in the middle. This CDR3 is 16 amino acids long. Germline V lookup: CDR1 SGHTA, CDR2 FQGNSA.

This rearrangement joins TRBV6-1 to TRBJ2-7, with D maybe TRBD2 (5 bases). V lost 10 bases to trimming and J lost 6 bases, with 22 bases between them. Germline V gives CDR1 MNHNS, CDR2 SASEGT. The CDR3 is 14 residues long. The CDR3 spells CAIQFLRVGSEQYF. The DNA of the CDR3 is TGTGCCATACAGTTCTTGCGGGTGGGGAGCGAGCAGTACTTC.

The rearrangement joins TRBV18 to TRBJ1-1, with 7 bases matching TRBD1. The CDR3 covers 14 residues. Germline CDR1 is KGHSH and CDR2 is LQKENI. The V gene end was trimmed by 6 bases and the J gene end by 5 bases; junction bases not matched to a gene: 9. DNA for the CDR3: TGTGCCAGCTCTCGGGACAGCCTGGGGACTGAAGCTTTCTTT. It is translated as CASSRDSLGTEAFF. The full variable domain, in which reference TRBV18 and TRBJ1-1 provide the parts outside the CDR3, is NAGVMQNPRHLVRRRGQEARLRCSPMKGHSHVYWYRQLPEEGLKFMVYLQKENIIDESGMPKERFSAEFPKEGPSILRIQQVVRGDSAAYFCASSRDSLGTEAFFGQGTRLTVV.

The V gene is TRBV15, the J gene TRBJ1-2; no reliable D call. Germline CDR1 LNHNV, CDR2 YYDKDF (reference sequence). The V gene lost 8 bases and the J gene lost 8 bases, with 27 bases spanning the gap. CDR3 length equals 16 residues. CDR3 residues: CATSRGGQTLREGYTF. The CDR3 DNA is TGTGCCACCTCTCGTGGTGGGCAAACCTTGAGGGAGGGCTACACCTTC. Combining the CDR3 with reference TRBV15 and TRBJ1-2 gives the whole variable domain DAMVIQNPRYQVTQFGKPVTLSCSQTLNHNVMYWYQQKSSQAPKLLFHYYDKDFNNEADTPDNFQSRRPNTSFCFLDIRSPGLGDTAMYLCATSRGGQTLREGYTFGSGTRLTVV.

This chain uses TRBV4-2 with TRBJ1-4, with TRBD1 matching over 10 bases. V shed 0 bases, J shed 5 bases, and the junction held 3 bases outside the gene matches. Germline assignment: CDR1 LGHNA and CDR2 YNFKEQ. The CDR3 loop spans 16 amino acids. CDR3 region: CASSQEAGQGNEKLFF. For the CDR3, the DNA is TGTGCCAGCAGCCAAGAGGCGGGACAGGGGAATGAAAAACTGTTTTTT.

The chain is built from TRBV5-1 and TRBJ1-6, with TRBD1 matching 10 bases. This CDR3 is 14 amino acids long. CDR1 and CDR2 (germline): SGHRS, YFSETQ. V trimming: 4 bases; J trimming: 7 bases; junction bases outside the gene matches: 2. The chain's CDR3 is CASSPGQGNSPLHF. The CDR3 coding sequence is TGCGCCAGCAGCCCGGGACAGGGGAATTCACCCCTCCACTTT.

The gene calls are TRBV5-6 and TRBJ2-2, with 7 bases lining up with TRBD1. CDR3 size: 16 residues. V lost 3 bases and J lost 1; bases outside the gene matches: 6. CDR1 SGHDT and CDR2 YYEEEE come from the germline V gene. The CDR3 DNA reads TGTGCCAGCAGCTCCAACTGGGACAGGAACACCGGGGAGCTGTTTTTT. Protein sequence: CASSSNWDRNTGELFF.

The chain uses TRBV6-5 and TRBJ2-7; 11 nucleotides match TRBD1. The CDR3 totals 15 residues. V trimming: 5 bases; J trimming: 4 bases; junction bases outside the gene matches: 7. Germline CDR1 reads MNHEY; CDR2 reads SVGAGI. The CDR3 nucleotides are TGTGCCAGCAGTCTCTCGGGACAGGGGGGGTACGAGCAGTACTTC. Its protein is CASSLSGQGGYEQYF.

The rearrangement links TRBV29-1 to TRBJ2-7, with 7 bases aligning to TRBD1. Per germline, CDR1 SQVTM and CDR2 ANQGSEA. Unmatched junction bases numbered 6, after V lost 7 bases and J lost 3 bases. CDR3 size: 12 residues. The CDR3: CSARDSFYEQYF. For the CDR3, the DNA is TGCAGCGCCCGGGACAGCTTCTACGAGCAGTACTTC.

The J gene is TRBJ2-1, the V gene TRBV7-8; weak D call: TRBD2 (6 bases). The CDR3 runs to 14 residues. Per germline, CDR1 SGHVS and CDR2 FQNEAQ. Trimming removed 4 bases at V and 4 bases at J, with 11 bases between. CDR3 bases: TGTGCCAGCAGCTCATTAGGACTATACAATGAGCAGTTCTTC. Protein sequence: CASSSLGLYNEQFF. The variable domain in full, with the rest retrieved from reference TRBV7-8 and TRBJ2-1, is GAGVSQSPRYKVAKRGQDVALRCDPISGHVSLFWYQQALGQGPEFLTYFQNEAQLDKSGLPSDRFFAERPEGSVSTLKIQRTQQEDSAVYLCASSSLGLYNEQFFGPGTRLTVL.

The chain employs TRBV6-5 and TRBJ1-5; D perhaps matches TRBD1 (5 bases). The V end was cut by 10 bases, the J end by 3 bases, with 13 bases between. The CDR3 covers 13 residues. CDR1 and CDR2 (germline): MNHEY, SVGAGI. CDR3 sequence (DNA): TGTGCCACGGGGGAGCCGGTCAATCAGCCCCAGCATTTT. Its protein is CATGEPVNQPQHF.

The J gene is TRBJ1-2, the V gene TRBV6-5; D is unclear. The CDR3 is 15 amino acids. The germline V gene encodes CDR1 MNHEY and CDR2 SVGAGI. With 0 bases removed from V and 4 bases from J, the gap between germline ends came to 12 bases. The CDR3 coding sequence is TGTGCCAGCAGTTACTCAGGCAGGATTGGCTATGGCTACACCTTC. As protein: CASSYSGRIGYGYTF.

The V and J genes are TRBV10-2 and TRBJ1-2; 8 positions agree with TRBD1. CDR1 is WSHSY and CDR2 is SAAADI in the germline V gene. V trimming: 10 bases; J trimming: 4 bases; junction bases outside the gene matches: 11. The CDR3 runs to 14 residues. CDR3 residues: CATSGAGGTYGYTF. The CDR3 DNA reads TGCGCCACCAGCGGGGCAGGGGGCACCTATGGCTACACCTTC.

The chain joins TRBV5-5 to TRBJ1-5; weak D call: TRBD1 (6 bases). Germline CDR1 SGHKS, CDR2 YYEKEE (reference sequence). Trimming stripped 3 bases from V and 3 bases from J, with 13 bases between. This CDR3 is 15 amino acids long. The CDR3 DNA reads TGTGCCAGCAGCTCCTCCGGGACAATCAATCAGCCCCAGCATTTT. Translated, it gives CASSSSGTINQPQHF.

This chain joins TRBV28 and TRBJ2-5; a possible D gene is TRBD1 (7 bases). V was clipped by 6 bases and J by 5 bases, with 13 bases between them. This CDR3 spans 13 amino acids. The germline gives CDR1 MDHEN, CDR2 SYDVKM. The CDR3 spells CASRRPGGETQYF. The CDR3 nucleotides are TGTGCCAGCAGGCGCCCAGGGGGGGAGACCCAGTACTTC. The entire variable domain, with the rest obtained from reference TRBV28 and TRBJ2-5, is as follows: DVKVTQSSRYLVKRTGEKVFLECVQDMDHENMFWYRQDPGLGLRLIYFSYDVKMKEKGDIPEGYSVSREKKERFSLILESASTNQTSMYLCASRRPGGETQYFGPGTRLLVL.

The CDR3 DNA is TGTGCCAGCAGCCAATTACAGGGTTTCACAGATACGCAGTATTTT. Translating gives CASSQLQGFTDTQYF. V gene TRBV7-9 combines with J gene TRBJ2-3; tentative D call: TRBD1 (6 bases). Germline CDR1 SEHNR, CDR2 FQNEAQ (reference sequence). The CDR3 is made up of 15 amino acids. Trimming removed 5 bases at V and 2 bases at J, with 14 bases between.